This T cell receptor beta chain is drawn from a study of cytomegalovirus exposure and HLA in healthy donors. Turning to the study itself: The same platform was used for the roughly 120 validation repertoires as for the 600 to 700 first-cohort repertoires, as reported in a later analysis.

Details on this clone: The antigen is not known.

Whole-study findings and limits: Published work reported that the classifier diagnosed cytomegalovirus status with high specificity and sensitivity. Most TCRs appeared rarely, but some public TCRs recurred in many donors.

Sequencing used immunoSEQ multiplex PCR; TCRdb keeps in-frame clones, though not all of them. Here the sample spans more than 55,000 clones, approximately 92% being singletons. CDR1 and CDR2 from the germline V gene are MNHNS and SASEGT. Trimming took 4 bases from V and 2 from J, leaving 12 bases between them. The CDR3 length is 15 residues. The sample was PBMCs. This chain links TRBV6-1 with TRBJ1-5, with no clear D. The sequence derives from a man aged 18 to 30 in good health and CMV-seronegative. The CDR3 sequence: CASSVVRGGNQPQHF. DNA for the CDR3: TGTGCCAGCAGTGTGGTCCGGGGAGGCAATCAGCCCCAGCATTTT.